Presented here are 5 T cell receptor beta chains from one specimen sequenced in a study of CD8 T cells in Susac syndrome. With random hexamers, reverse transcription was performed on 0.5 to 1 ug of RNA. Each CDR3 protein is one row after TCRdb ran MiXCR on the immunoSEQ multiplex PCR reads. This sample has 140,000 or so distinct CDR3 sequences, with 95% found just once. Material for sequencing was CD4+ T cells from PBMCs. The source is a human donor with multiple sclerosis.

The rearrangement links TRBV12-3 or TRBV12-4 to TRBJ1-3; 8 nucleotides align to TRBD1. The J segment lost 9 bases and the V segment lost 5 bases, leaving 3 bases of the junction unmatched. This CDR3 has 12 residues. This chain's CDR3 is CASSRQGLTIYF. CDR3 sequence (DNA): TGTGCCAGCAGTCGACAGGGGCTCACCATATATTTT.

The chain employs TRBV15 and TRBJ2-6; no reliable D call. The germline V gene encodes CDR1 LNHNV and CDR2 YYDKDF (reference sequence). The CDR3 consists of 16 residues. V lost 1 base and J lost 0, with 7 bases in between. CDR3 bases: TGTGCCACCAGCAGAGCCTGGTTCTCTGGGGCCAACGTCCTGACTTTC. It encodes CATSRAWFSGANVLTF.

CDR3 in DNA: TGTGCCAGCAGTTTCAGAGGGGCCGGTGAAAAACTGTTTTTT. Its protein is CASSFRGAGEKLFF. The chain links TRBV12-3 or TRBV12-4 to TRBJ1-4, with a weak D call TRBD1 (5 bases). V was clipped by 3 bases and J by 7 bases, with 12 bases between them. The CDR3 is made up of 14 amino acids.

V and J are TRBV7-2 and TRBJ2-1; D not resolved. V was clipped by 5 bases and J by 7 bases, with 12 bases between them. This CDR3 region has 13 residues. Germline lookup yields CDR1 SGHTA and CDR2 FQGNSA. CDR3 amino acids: CASSPRYGNEQFF. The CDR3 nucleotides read TGTGCCAGCAGCCCCCGCTATGGTAATGAGCAGTTCTTC. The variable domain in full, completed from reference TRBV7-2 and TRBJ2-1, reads GAGVSQSPSNKVTEKGKDVELRCDPISGHTALYWYRQSLGQGLEFLIYFQGNSAPDKSGLPSDRFSAERTGGSVSTLTIQRTQQEDSAVYLCASSPRYGNEQFFGPGTRLTVL.

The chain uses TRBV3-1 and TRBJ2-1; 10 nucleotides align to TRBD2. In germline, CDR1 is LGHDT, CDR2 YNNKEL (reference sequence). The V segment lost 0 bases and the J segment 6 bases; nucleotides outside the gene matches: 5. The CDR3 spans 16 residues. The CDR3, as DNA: TGTGCCAGCAGCCAAGAAGGAGCGGGAGGGCCCAATGAGCAGTTCTTC. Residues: CASSQEGAGGPNEQFF.